The following is a T cell receptor (beta chain) sequence with its context. Its antigen is unknown. The sample holds no much larger clone one base away, and base qualities are not on file. TCRbeta CDR3 regions were amplified from genomic DNA by means of the immunoSEQ Assay, a bias-controlled multiplex PCR. On the study's bioinformatics: Nucleated cell counts per sample were estimated from amplification of reference gene primers within the assay. Sequence reads were collapsed and filtered to measure the absolute abundance of every unique TCRbeta CDR3 rearrangement. Productive Simpson clonality was computed per sample as the square root of Simpson's diversity index over productive rearrangements. TCRdb took over this immuneACCESS table, retaining in-frame rearrangements with V and J assigned. Such tables are incomplete; in checked studies, under half of the missing clones stem from an unresolved V gene, and the remainder is unexplained. V and J calls and clone size are as listed in that table; D and trimming were resolved from the DNA. A total of about 190,000 clones appear in this sample, 84% of them only once. The ten most abundant clones make up under 4% of the sample.

V lost 6 bases and J lost 3 bases; the stretch between them is 14 bases long. As encoded in the germline V gene, CDR1 is SNHLY while CDR2 is FYNNEI. Measured from the cysteine to the phenylalanine, the CDR3 is 15 residues long. The retained sequence is limited to the CDR3, 45 bases, with the frame set at the first base. Enrolling through a virtual design, the prospective study's participants ranged in age from roughly 18 to 89 years and lived across some 22 United States geographic areas. Cohort assignment in the prospective study relied on participant-reported clinical history from a screening survey and a study questionnaire. Exposed participants had been in contact, within 2 weeks of entering the study, with a person who had a PCR-confirmed or clinician-diagnosed case of COVID-19. Each participant in the prospective study had whole blood, serum and a nasopharyngeal or oropharyngeal swab collected by mobile phlebotomists. Additional blood draws and questionnaires over an approximately 2-month period could optionally be provided by prospective study participants. Before DNA extraction, blood samples from the prospective study were shipped at room temperature or frozen.

The sample is drawn from a study of blood T cell repertoires in COVID-19 (dated by TCRdb to about 2020). About the investigation overall: The collaborator samples originated in the United States, Italy and Spain and spanned the acute and convalescent phases of COVID-19. Where available, HLA class I and class II types were obtained from metadata supplied by the sample provider rather than from assay-based typing. The samples were drawn from two sources: the first 160 participants of the ongoing ImmuneRACE study, and 950 to 1,500 subjects contributed by 6 global collaborators. The prospective study material was composed of cDNA or gDNA derived from T cells, B-cell-depleted T cells, or PBMCs. A freely available public database, intended as a resource for researchers studying the immune response to SARS-CoV-2, is where the repertoires were released. Deeply sampled blood TCRbeta repertoires from subjects exposed to, actively infected with, or recovered from COVID-19 were included in the dataset. Sample metadata almost always included a de-identified subject ID, COVID-19 status, age in years and sex. Results the study describes overall, beyond this receptor: The amount of clinical and demographic metadata varied by source and participant and was provided uncurated.

Sequencing was done on a sample of PBMCs or T cells enriched from blood (not recorded which). This sequence uses TRBV2 and TRBJ1-4, with an unclear D gene assignment. The clonotype was recovered from a young woman who had been exposed to COVID-19. The CDR3 reads as follows: CASRPEQQSNEKLFF. Here is the DNA: TGTGCCAGCAGGCCAGAACAGCAATCTAATGAAAAACTGTTTTTT.